Below, 22 T cell receptor beta chains from the same sample are listed, as sequenced in a study of control samples from healthy donors and cancer patients. Method: immunoSEQ multiplex PCR; TCRdb's copy keeps in-frame clones and lacks some. This sample has 390,000 or so clones, with approximately 92% found just once. Material for sequencing was PBMCs. Receptors were obtained from a middle-aged man with head and neck cancer.

CDR3 DNA sequence: TGTGCCAGCAGCTCCGACAGGGCGAGTTCACCCCTCCACTTT. It encodes CASSSDRASSPLHF. The genes are TRBV5-5 and TRBJ1-6, with 7 bases identical to TRBD1. The germline V gene has CDR1 SGHKS and CDR2 YYEKEE (reference sequence). Trimming took 3 bases from V and 9 from J; bases not matched to a gene: 6. This CDR3 comprises 14 residues.

J is TRBJ1-1 and V is TRBV5-6; D is possibly TRBD1 (5 bases). The CDR3 totals 16 residues. V was pared by 1 base and J by 3 bases, with 16 bases between. Looked up from germline, CDR1 is SGHDT and CDR2 is YYEEEE. DNA for the CDR3: TGTGCCAGCAGCTTGTCAGGGCTGGGGTGGGACACTGAAGCTTTCTTT. It encodes CASSLSGLGWDTEAFF. Full variable domain (missing parts from reference TRBV5-6 and TRBJ1-1): DAGVTQSPTHLIKTRGQQVTLRCSPKSGHDTVSWYQQALGQGPQFIFQYYEEEERQRGNFPDRFSGHQFPNYSSELNVNALLLGDSALYLCASSLSGLGWDTEAFFGQGTRLTVV.

The chain combines TRBV30 with TRBJ2-3; 8 nucleotides line up with TRBD2. The CDR3 length is 14 residues. The V gene end was trimmed by 5 bases and the J gene end by 3 bases; junction bases not matched to a gene: 7. From germline, CDR1 is GTSNPN and CDR2 SVGIG (reference sequence). Written as DNA, the CDR3 is TGTGCCTGGGGTTCCGGGGGGGTAACAGATACGCAGTATTTT. Translated, it gives CAWGSGGVTDTQYF.

The CDR3 spells CASNSGGDYNSPLHF. CDR3 nucleotide sequence: TGTGCCAGCAATTCAGGGGGAGACTATAATTCACCCCTCCACTTT. The rearrangement joins TRBV28 to TRBJ1-6; TRBD1 aligns across 7 bases. CDR1 MDHEN and CDR2 SYDVKM come from the germline V gene. This CDR3 region has 15 residues. J gave up 3 bases and V 7 bases, and 6 bases lay outside the gene matches.

The rearrangement joins TRBV6-5 to TRBJ2-2, with TRBD2 matching over 7 bases. V gave up 0 bases and J gave up 3 bases; unmatched junction bases: 1. The V gene's germline CDR1 is MNHEY and CDR2 SVGAGI. The CDR3 is 15 amino acids. CDR3 nucleotides: TGTGCCAGCAGTTACTCTGCGGGGGACACCGGGGAGCTGTTTTTT. Protein: CASSYSAGDTGELFF.

A single count supports this clone. This chain uses TRBV6-5 with TRBJ2-7, with D possibly TRBD2 on 6 matching bases. V was clipped by 5 bases and J by 4 bases, with 15 bases between them. Germline V CDR1 and CDR2: MNHEY, SVGAGI. This CDR3 region has 14 residues. The CDR3 DNA sequence: TGTGCCAGCAGTCCCTACACCGCGGGGTACGAGCAGTACTTC. Amino acid sequence: CASSPYTAGYEQYF.

The rearrangement uses TRBV7-3 and TRBJ2-3, with a tentative D call TRBD2 (7 bases). Trimming took off 5 bases at V and 1 base at J, with 13 bases between the two ends. Germline CDR1 SGHTA, CDR2 FQGTGA. The CDR3 has 15 residues. Here the CDR3 DNA reads TGTGCCAGCAGCCCCCAGGGGAGGGGCACAGATACGCAGTATTTT. It encodes CASSPQGRGTDTQYF.

The CDR3 reads CAISERSGEPQHF. The DNA for the CDR3 is TGTGCCATCAGTGAAAGGTCGGGGGAGCCCCAGCATTTT. This rearrangement joins TRBV10-3 to TRBJ1-5, with a possible D match to TRBD1 (5 bases). Per the germline V gene, CDR1 is ENHRY and CDR2 is SYGVKD. The CDR3 is 13 amino acids. The V end was cut by 3 bases, the J end by 8 bases, with 11 bases between.

CDR3 bases: TGTGCCAGCAGCGTTTCAGGGCGGGGGGGCCTTTTAGATACGCAGTATTTT. This encodes CASSVSGRGGLLDTQYF. The chain carries TRBV9 and TRBJ2-3, with 9 positions matching TRBD2. The V and J ends lost 2 bases and 5 bases, in that order; junction bases with no gene match: 12. The CDR3 has 17 amino acids. CDR1 and CDR2 from the germline V gene are SGDLS and YYNGEE.

The V gene is TRBV3-1 (or the pseudogene TRBV3-2), the J gene TRBJ1-2, with D hard to call. Trimming removed 1 base from V and 9 bases from J, with 9 bases in between. This CDR3 is 12 amino acids long. Germline CDR1 LGHDT, CDR2 YNNKEL (reference sequence). As DNA, the CDR3 is TGTGCCAGCAGCCAAGCTGGAATTCGCTACACCTTC. It yields the protein CASSQAGIRYTF.

Only one count was recorded for this clone. V is TRBV24-1 and J is TRBJ2-5, with D tentatively TRBD2 (6 bases). Germline-derived CDR1 and CDR2 are KGHDR and SFDVKD. This CDR3 has 16 residues. V was pared by 3 bases and J by 4 bases, with 17 bases between. CDR3 DNA: TGTGCCACCAGTGATGCCCGGGAGTCCGCCGGAGAGACCCAGTACTTC. The encoded protein is CATSDARESAGETQYF.

The rearrangement uses TRBV28 and TRBJ2-2; 9 bases line up with TRBD1. The CDR3 runs 16 residues. Looked up from germline, CDR1 is MDHEN and CDR2 is SYDVKM. Losses at the gene ends were 2 bases for V and 5 bases for J; bases not matched to a gene: 6. CDR3 sequence: CASSLSIDRGTGELFF. The CDR3 nucleotides read TGTGCCAGCAGTTTAAGTATCGACAGGGGGACCGGGGAGCTGTTTTTT.

The rearrangement joins TRBV2 to TRBJ1-1; the D is unclear. The CDR3 length is 13 residues. In germline, CDR1 is SNHLY, CDR2 FYNNEI. Trimming pared 6 bases from V and 0 bases from J, leaving 8 bases between. CDR3 in DNA: TGTGCCAGCAGAGACCGAATGAACACTGAAGCTTTCTTT. It is translated as CASRDRMNTEAFF.

This clone has just one count. This chain connects TRBV30 to TRBJ2-3, with unresolved D. Trimming took 4 bases from V and 0 from J, leaving 11 bases between them. The germline V gene encodes CDR1 GTSNPN and CDR2 SVGIG (reference sequence). This CDR3 has 14 amino acids. The CDR3 DNA follows: TGTGCCTGGAAACGAGACGTAAGCACAGATACGCAGTATTTT. This sequence encodes CAWKRDVSTDTQYF.

The chain employs TRBV28 and TRBJ2-6; D is undetermined. The CDR3 extends over 15 amino acids. Trimming cost V 5 bases and J 2 bases, with 10 bases left between them. The V gene's germline CDR1 is MDHEN and CDR2 SYDVKM. The CDR3 is CASSPPGAGANVLTF. The CDR3 DNA sequence: TGTGCCAGCAGTCCCCCTGGGGCTGGGGCCAACGTCCTGACTTTC.

The chain is built from TRBV19 and TRBJ2-2; D may be TRBD1 or TRBD2 (6 bases each). Germline V lookup: CDR1 LNHDA, CDR2 SQIVND (reference sequence). CDR3 length: 16 residues. Trimming took off 4 bases at V and 4 bases at J, with 16 bases between the two ends. This chain's CDR3 is CASSTTGTRGTGELFF. As DNA, the CDR3 is TGTGCCAGTAGTACCACAGGGACTCGAGGCACCGGGGAGCTGTTTTTT. Looking up the rest from reference TRBV19 and TRBJ2-2 gives the full variable domain: DGGITQSPKYLFRKEGQNVTLSCEQNLNHDAMYWYRQDPGQGLRLIYYSQIVNDFQKGDIAEGYSVSREKKESFPLTVTSAQKNPTAFYLCASSTTGTRGTGELFFGEGSRLTVL.

J is TRBJ1-1 and V is TRBV5-1; D remains ambiguous. V was pared by 2 bases and J by 1 base, with 9 bases between. Germline CDR1 SGHRS, CDR2 YFSETQ. The CDR3 totals 14 residues. Written as DNA, the CDR3 is TGCGCCAGCAGCTTTCTCGGGGAGAACACTGAAGCTTTCTTT. Amino acids: CASSFLGENTEAFF. Filled out from reference TRBV5-1 and TRBJ1-1, the complete variable domain reads KAGVTQTPRYLIKTRGQQVTLSCSPISGHRSVSWYQQTPGQGLQFLFEYFSETQRNKGNFPGRFSGRQFSNSRSEMNVSTLELGDSALYLCASSFLGENTEAFFGQGTRLTVV.

The rearrangement joins TRBV28 to TRBJ2-6; D is uncertain. The CDR3 sequence is 16 residues long. CDR1 is MDHEN, CDR2 SYDVKM, per germline. The V end was cut by 6 bases, the J end by 0 bases, with 12 bases between. The chain's CDR3 is CASSPDADSGANVLTF. The CDR3 DNA reads TGTGCCAGCAGCCCGGACGCAGACTCTGGGGCCAACGTCCTGACTTTC.

The V gene is TRBV7-2, the J gene TRBJ2-7; the D gene is possibly TRBD2 (6 bases). CDR1 SGHTA and CDR2 FQGNSA come from the germline V gene. V was shortened by 1 base and J by 1 base, with 17 bases between the two germline ends. The CDR3 consists of 17 residues. CDR3: CASSLGAGGTVSYEQYF. CDR3 in DNA: TGTGCCAGCAGCTTAGGAGCGGGCGGGACGGTATCCTACGAGCAGTACTTC.

This clone showed up just a few times. The chain has TRBV5-1 and TRBJ1-1; D ambiguous. V dropped 3 bases and J dropped 6 bases, with 15 bases sitting between them. The CDR3 is made up of 14 amino acids. Germline V gene data show CDR1 as SGHRS and CDR2 as YFSETQ. CDR3 DNA sequence: TGCGCCAGCAGCTCCGGGCCGCCGTCCGCTGAAGCTTTCTTT. This gives the protein CASSSGPPSAEAFF.

The chain recombines TRBV28 with TRBJ1-6; 9 bases agree with TRBD1. The CDR3 is 14 amino acids. The germline V gene encodes CDR1 MDHEN and CDR2 SYDVKM. V shed 9 bases and J 7 bases; nucleotides not matched to a gene: 7. CDR3 sequence reads: CASLGDRENSPLHF. CDR3 in DNA: TGTGCCAGTCTCGGGGACAGGGAGAATTCACCCCTCCACTTT.

The chain combines TRBV9 with TRBJ1-1; perhaps TRBD1 as D (5 bases). This CDR3 has 14 amino acids. The germline gives CDR1 SGDLS, CDR2 YYNGEE. Deletions cut 0 bases from V and 4 bases from J, with 10 bases between. The CDR3 bases are TGTGCCAGCAGCGTAGACGGGGGGGTCACTGAAGCTTTCTTT. Amino acid sequence: CASSVDGGVTEAFF. The entire variable domain, with the rest obtained from reference TRBV9 and TRBJ1-1, is as follows: DSGVTQTPKHLITATGQRVTLRCSPRSGDLSVYWYQQSLDQGLQFLIQYYNGEERAKGNILERFSAQQFPDLHSELNLSSLELGDSALYFCASSVDGGVTEAFFGQGTRLTVV.